Each of the 32 T cell receptor beta chains below was sequenced from the same sample in a study of OX40 agonist ivuxolimab in advanced cancers. Only in-frame clones appear in the TCRdb table, and some are missing; sequencing was by immunoSEQ multiplex PCR. The sample holds some 86,000 clones, roughly 88% seen once. The sample here was CD4+ or CD8+ T cells sorted from blood, taken in a trial of the OX40 agonist ivuxolimab. These receptors originate from an adult with an advanced solid tumor such as melanoma, head and neck, liver or kidney cancer.

This chain connects TRBV5-1 to TRBJ2-2; no clear D gene. This CDR3 contains 15 residues. Germline-derived CDR1 and CDR2 are SGHRS and YFSETQ. Trimming left V 0 bases short and J 4 bases short, with 10 bases between. CDR3 nucleotide sequence: TGCGCCAGCAGCTTGGATATAGGGCTCACCGGGGAGCTGTTTTTT. Amino acids: CASSLDIGLTGELFF.

The chain recombines TRBV30 with TRBJ2-7; D unresolved. CDR3 length: 12 residues. The germline V gene encodes CDR1 GTSNPN and CDR2 SVGIG (reference sequence). V lost 2 bases to trimming and J lost 2 bases, with 7 bases between them. CDR3 coding DNA: TGTGCCTGGAGTCTAGACACCTACGAGCAGTACTTC. Translation: CAWSLDTYEQYF.

J is TRBJ2-7 and V is TRBV11-3, with D unresolved. Germline CDR1 SGHNT, CDR2 YENEEA. V was pared by 0 bases and J by 4 bases, with 7 bases between. The CDR3 loop spans 13 amino acids. The CDR3 sequence is CASSLEFGYEQYF. CDR3 bases: TGTGCCAGCAGCTTAGAATTTGGGTACGAGCAGTACTTC.

The genes are TRBV19 and TRBJ1-5, with D possibly matching TRBD1 (6 bases). Germline V gene lookup returns CDR1 LNHDA and CDR2 SQIVND (reference sequence). The CDR3 sequence is 14 residues long. Trimming shortened V by 6 bases and J by 0 bases, and 9 bases separated the two germline ends. The CDR3 coding sequence is TGTGCCAGTAGGGACAGCGATAGCAATCAGCCCCAGCATTTT. This encodes CASRDSDSNQPQHF.

The gene calls are TRBV18 and TRBJ2-5, with 8 bases matching TRBD1. The ends lost 1 base at V and 4 bases at J; junction bases unmatched: 2. Per the germline V gene, CDR1 is KGHSH and CDR2 is LQKENI. This CDR3 has 14 residues. The CDR3 region is CASSPRGQGETQYF. The CDR3 bases are TGTGCCAGCTCACCACGAGGACAGGGAGAGACCCAGTACTTC.

This sequence joins TRBV28 and TRBJ1-2; 12 nucleotides line up with TRBD1. V dropped 3 bases and J dropped 1; count of bases not matched to a gene: 6. This CDR3 has 17 amino acids. CDR1 and CDR2 from the germline V gene are MDHEN and SYDVKM. The CDR3 spells CASSLGQGAKINYGYTF. The CDR3 DNA sequence: TGTGCCAGCAGTTTGGGACAGGGGGCCAAGATTAACTATGGCTACACCTTC.

This clone was recorded once. This sequence joins TRBV5-4 and TRBJ2-7; 11 bases are shared with TRBD2. This CDR3 is 14 amino acids long. V was pared by 7 bases and J by 7 bases, with 10 bases of the junction left unmatched. The germline V gene encodes CDR1 SGHNT and CDR2 YYREEE (reference sequence). The CDR3 protein is CASQTSGTSGEQYF. In DNA form, the CDR3 reads TGTGCCAGCCAGACTAGCGGGACATCGGGTGAGCAGTACTTC.

The rearrangement links TRBV7-9 to TRBJ2-5; TRBD2 might be the D (5 bases). This CDR3 spans 13 amino acids. V gave up 8 bases and J gave up 7 bases, with 17 bases separating them. Germline V CDR1 and CDR2: SEHNR, FQNEAQ (reference sequence). The CDR3 region has the DNA TGTGCCAGCTGCCCATACGGCGGAGGGACCCAGTACTTC. Its translation is CASCPYGGGTQYF.

This clone was seen only once. This chain connects TRBV28 to TRBJ2-7; D is possibly TRBD1 or TRBD2 (5 bases each). V lost 6 bases and J lost 3, with 15 bases in between. Per the germline V gene, CDR1 is MDHEN and CDR2 is SYDVKM. The CDR3 has 14 residues. The DNA for the CDR3 is TGTGCCAGCAGCCCTCCGGGACGATACTACGAGCAGTACTTC. This gives the protein CASSPPGRYYEQYF.

V is TRBV19 and J is TRBJ2-2; D remains ambiguous. V lost 9 bases and J 4 bases, leaving 18 bases between the germline ends. Germline V CDR1 and CDR2: LNHDA, SQIVND (reference sequence). The CDR3 length is 15 residues. The chain's CDR3 is CASLLGPEGTGELFF. The DNA of the CDR3 is TGTGCCAGCCTCTTAGGGCCAGAAGGCACCGGGGAGCTGTTTTTT.

The rearrangement joins TRBV7-9 to TRBJ2-2; D is possibly TRBD2 (5 bases). Germline V lookup: CDR1 SEHNR, CDR2 FQNEAQ (reference sequence). Trimming took off 4 bases at V and 5 bases at J, with 17 bases between the two ends. This CDR3 is built from 16 residues. The CDR3 here is CASSWRSTGSTGELFF. DNA of the CDR3: TGTGCCAGCAGCTGGCGTTCGACGGGGTCAACCGGGGAGCTGTTTTTT.

The chain couples TRBV7-2 to TRBJ1-1; D may be TRBD1 (5 bases). Germline loops: CDR1 SGHTA, CDR2 FQGNSA. The V gene lost 3 bases and the J gene lost 6 bases, with 14 bases spanning the gap. The CDR3 has 14 amino acids. The CDR3 DNA sequence: TGTGCCAGCAGCTTCCAAACTGGGGCTGCTGAAGCTTTCTTT. The encoded protein is CASSFQTGAAEAFF.

This chain uses TRBV18 with TRBJ2-7; a weak D match, TRBD1 (6 bases). The CDR3 runs to 16 residues. Trimming removed 2 bases from V and 5 bases from J, with 19 bases in between. Germline loops: CDR1 KGHSH, CDR2 LQKENI. The CDR3 region has the DNA TGTGCCAGCTCACCATCCGCCACAGGGTCCTTCGACGAGCAGTACTTC. Amino acids: CASSPSATGSFDEQYF.

The rearrangement links TRBV5-4 to TRBJ1-2; D ambiguous. The CDR3 runs 16 residues. Per the germline V gene, CDR1 is SGHNT and CDR2 is YYREEE (reference sequence). V was clipped by 2 bases and J by 0 bases, with 14 bases between them. CDR3 region: CASSLEVGSANYGYTF. DNA for the CDR3: TGTGCCAGCAGCTTAGAGGTTGGGAGCGCTAACTATGGCTACACCTTC.

This chain uses TRBV14 with TRBJ2-7; D gene ambiguous. The germline V gene encodes CDR1 SGHDN and CDR2 FVKESK. Deletions cut 3 bases from V and 4 bases from J, with 13 bases between. The CDR3 consists of 14 residues. The CDR3 DNA sequence: TGTGCCAGCAGCCATAAGGTGGGAACTTACGAGCAGTACTTC. It translates to CASSHKVGTYEQYF.

The chain combines TRBV5-1 with TRBJ2-3, with TRBD2 identical over 13 bases. Losses at the gene ends were 3 bases for V and 1 base for J; bases not matched to a gene: 11. This CDR3 spans 19 amino acids. Germline CDR1 and CDR2: SGHRS and YFSETQ. Written as DNA, the CDR3 is TGCGCCAGCAGCTCTGGCACTAGCGGGAGGGCTTTGGGCACAGATACGCAGTATTTT. It yields the protein CASSSGTSGRALGTDTQYF. Filled out from reference TRBV5-1 and TRBJ2-3, the complete variable domain reads KAGVTQTPRYLIKTRGQQVTLSCSPISGHRSVSWYQQTPGQGLQFLFEYFSETQRNKGNFPGRFSGRQFSNSRSEMNVSTLELGDSALYLCASSSGTSGRALGTDTQYFGPGTRLTVL.

The rearrangement uses TRBV11-1 and TRBJ1-5; unclear D gene. Germline CDR1 SGHAT, CDR2 FQDESV (reference sequence). The CDR3 totals 15 residues. The V and J ends lost 3 bases and 4 bases respectively, with 13 bases between them. The CDR3 loop is CASSFSHGENQPQHF. As DNA, the CDR3 is TGTGCCAGCAGCTTCTCACACGGTGAGAATCAGCCCCAGCATTTT.

The genes are TRBV20-1 and TRBJ2-7; D unresolved. Germline lookup yields CDR1 DFQATT and CDR2 SNEGSKA (reference sequence). The CDR3 length is 11 residues. V dropped 5 bases and J dropped 7 bases, with 12 bases sitting between them. The CDR3 here is CSAPRLGEQYF. The DNA for the CDR3 is TGCAGTGCTCCCCGTCTCGGGGAGCAGTACTTC.

The chain has TRBV5-6 and TRBJ2-5; 11 bases fit TRBD1. This CDR3 comprises 16 residues. Looked up from germline, CDR1 is SGHDT and CDR2 is YYEEEE. J lost 3 bases, V lost 4 bases, and 8 bases had no gene match. CDR3 coding DNA: TGTGCCAGCAGCCAAGTTGGGGGACAGGGGGAAGAGACCCAGTACTTC. As protein: CASSQVGGQGEETQYF.

This clone was picked up a small number of times. The chain couples TRBV4-3 to TRBJ2-2; D assignment may be TRBD1 or TRBD2 (6 bases each). CDR1 is LGHNA, CDR2 YSLEER, per germline. Trimming removed 4 bases at V and 7 bases at J, with 13 bases between. This CDR3 spans 14 amino acids. The CDR3 region has the DNA TGCGCCAGCAGCCGAATGAGGGGGGTCGGGGAGCTGTTTTTT. Amino acids: CASSRMRGVGELFF.

The V gene is TRBV28, the J gene TRBJ1-4; 7 bases are a match to TRBD1. Looked up from germline, CDR1 is MDHEN and CDR2 is SYDVKM. The CDR3 covers 16 residues. J lost 4 bases, V lost 3 bases, and 8 bases had no gene match. The CDR3 region has the DNA TGTGCCAGCAGTTTTCCCCCGGGACAGCGTAATGAAAAACTGTTTTTT. Protein sequence: CASSFPPGQRNEKLFF.

This clone was detected once. The rearrangement joins TRBV2 to TRBJ1-1; D uncertain. Trimming left V 8 bases short and J 4 bases short, with 14 bases between. The CDR3 runs 13 residues. The germline CDR1 and CDR2 sequences are SNHLY and FYNNEI. This CDR3 is CASDPEGGTEAFF. The DNA for the CDR3 is TGTGCCAGCGATCCCGAGGGAGGCACTGAAGCTTTCTTT.

The V call is TRBV19, the J call TRBJ2-1; the match to TRBD1 covers 8 bases. V lost 8 bases to trimming and J lost 2 bases; unmatched junction nucleotides: 11. The CDR3 totals 16 residues. CDR1 is LNHDA, CDR2 SQIVND, per germline (reference sequence). The chain's CDR3 is CASSNRGVFTYNEQFF. DNA for the CDR3: TGTGCCAGTTCGAACAGGGGGGTATTTACCTACAATGAGCAGTTCTTC.

This chain's CDR3 is CAWSSGRSVEQYF. DNA of the CDR3: TGTGCCTGGAGTTCTGGAAGGAGTGTCGAGCAGTACTTC. The chain couples TRBV30 to TRBJ2-7; no clear D gene. Trimming cost V 2 bases and J 6 bases, with 14 bases left between them. This CDR3 comprises 13 residues. The V gene's germline CDR1 is GTSNPN and CDR2 SVGIG (reference sequence).

V gene TRBV7-2 combines with J gene TRBJ2-3, with D unresolved. The length of the CDR3 is 14 residues. In germline, CDR1 is SGHTA, CDR2 FQGNSA. The germline V and J ends were trimmed by 3 bases and 2 bases, with 9 bases remaining between them. The CDR3 region is CASSFYPTTDTQYF. The CDR3 DNA follows: TGTGCCAGCAGCTTTTACCCGACCACAGATACGCAGTATTTT.

This chain connects TRBV28 to TRBJ2-3; 8 bases map to TRBD2. Germline CDR1 reads MDHEN; CDR2 reads SYDVKM. Trimming at V came to 2 bases and at J to 0 bases, leaving 7 bases not matched to a gene. This CDR3 is 17 amino acids long. CDR3 in DNA: TGTGCCAGCAGTTTAGGGAAAGCGGGAGAAAGCACAGATACGCAGTATTTT. Its translation is CASSLGKAGESTDTQYF.

V is TRBV28 and J is TRBJ2-2; 7 bases fit TRBD2. Germline V gene data show CDR1 as MDHEN and CDR2 as SYDVKM. After removal of 5 bases from V and 5 bases from J, the junction contained 11 bases not matched to a gene. There are 16 residues in the CDR3. The CDR3 bases are TGTGCCAGCAGTCTCCCCCGGTCAGCGGGAACCGGGGAGCTGTTTTTT. Translation: CASSLPRSAGTGELFF.

This chain links TRBV7-9 with TRBJ1-3; D not resolved. Per the germline V gene, CDR1 is SEHNR and CDR2 is FQNEAQ (reference sequence). Trimming took off 3 bases at V and 9 bases at J, with 12 bases between the two ends. CDR3 size: 13 residues. The CDR3 DNA reads TGTGCCAGCAGCTTTCAACAGTTGGGCACCATATATTTT. As protein: CASSFQQLGTIYF.

J is TRBJ2-7 and V is TRBV9, with D perhaps being TRBD1 or TRBD2 (5 bases each). The germline CDR1 and CDR2 sequences are SGDLS and YYNGEE. V was trimmed by 0 bases and J by 13 bases, leaving 26 bases between them. This CDR3 has 16 residues. The CDR3 nucleotides read TGTGCCAGCAGCGTAGGAGGGGACCCGAGGGCCTACGAGCCCTACTTC. Encoded protein: CASSVGGDPRAYEPYF.

The chain uses TRBV4-2 and TRBJ1-1, with 7 positions matching TRBD1. Trimming cost V 4 bases and J 4 bases; bases outside gene matches: 12. The CDR3 is 16 amino acids. In germline, CDR1 is LGHNA, CDR2 YNFKEQ. The CDR3 DNA reads TGTGCCAGCAGCCCCGCGGAGGGGGCGGGTAGCACTGAAGCTTTCTTT. Amino acid sequence: CASSPAEGAGSTEAFF.

This chain connects TRBV19 to TRBJ2-6; D is undetermined. Germline CDR1 is LNHDA and CDR2 is SQIVND (reference sequence). Deletions cut 5 bases from V and 2 bases from J, with 19 bases between. The CDR3 is made up of 18 amino acids. In DNA, the CDR3 is TGTGCCAGTAGTCAACTTCTGACGGATATTACTGGGGCCAACGTCCTGACTTTC. As protein: CASSQLLTDITGANVLTF.

This rearrangement joins TRBV6-4 to TRBJ2-1; TRBD2 is a possible D gene (6 bases). Germline assignment: CDR1 MRHNA and CDR2 SNTAGT. The CDR3 spans 17 residues. V lost 10 bases and J lost 4, with 26 bases in between. CDR3 sequence (DNA): TGTGCCACCAGCCGGCTAGCGCGAGGCTGGGATTACAATGAGCAGTTCTTC. Amino acid sequence: CATSRLARGWDYNEQFF.